The present TCR beta chain was sequenced within a study of molecular identifiers for immune sequencing clone quantification. General study points: Under 1% of molecules in naive cells, but over 97% of effector molecules, belonged to clones above 20 RNA copies. Reports indicate spiked Jurkat TCR RNA from one cell could be found among 900,000 to 1,000,000 naive cells.

V was clipped by 3 bases and J by 0 bases; unmatched bases: 3. From germline, CDR1 is SGDLS and CDR2 YYNGEE. CDR3 length: 14 residues. This clonotype has a single count. Its specificity is unknown. A CD8+CD4-CCR7+CD45RA+ phenotype served as the sorting definition for naive CD8 T cells. TCRdb passed the PCR reads through MiXCR, listing each CDR3 protein once. This repertoire shows fewer than 25,000 distinct CDR3 sequences, around 23% found once; its top ten account for 6.4%. The rearrangement uses TRBV9 and TRBJ2-7; 7 bases agree with TRBD2. This TCR was sampled from a human donor in good health. Some libraries in this study had Jurkat cell RNA spiked in. The sequencing input was naive CD8+ T cells from blood, with Jurkat cell RNA spiked in. Stated subset: FACS-sorted CD8+CD4-CCR7+CD45RA+ naive T cells. CDR3 in DNA: TGTGCCAGCAGCGGAAGGACTAGCTCCTACGAGCAGTACTTC. Translating it yields CASSGRTSSYEQYF.